This TCR beta chain was retrieved from a study of T cells in tumors after PD-1 blockade. On the study more broadly: Each patient got pembrolizumab 200 mg every 3 weeks or cemiplimab 350 mg every 2 weeks. A subset received ongoing vismodegib 150 mg daily alongside anti-PD-1 therapy.

Data came from immunoSEQ multiplex PCR; TCRdb stores just in-frame clones and leaves some out. This table holds roughly 19,000 clones, around 80% found once. Of note for this clone: As yet, its antigen is unknown.

V was trimmed by 1 base and J by 0 bases, leaving 13 bases between them. This CDR3 has 16 amino acids. From germline, CDR1 is SGHTA and CDR2 FQGNSA. General observations from the study: Some novel exhausted tumor clones appeared in pre-treatment blood, suggesting peripheral recruitment.

The sample in question was PBMCs, obtained before anti-PD-1 treatment. The chain combines TRBV7-2 with TRBJ2-7; D is perhaps TRBD2 (6 bases). The TCR originated in a human donor with basal cell carcinoma. CDR3 residues: CASSLGAGTSSYEQYF. In DNA form, the CDR3 reads TGTGCCAGCAGCTTAGGGGCGGGGACGAGCTCCTACGAGCAGTACTTC.